The rows below give T cell receptor beta chains drawn from one sample of a study of early T cells in non-severe SARS-CoV-2 infection. TCRdb reprocessed the 5' RACE reads with MiXCR, giving one entry per CDR3 protein. The sample has tens of thousands of distinct CDR3 sequences, roughly 10% seen once; the top ten hold 2.5% to 3.5%. The starting material was whole blood, obtained at baseline. All receptors derive from an adult who was a healthcare worker with PCR-confirmed SARS-CoV-2 infection or an uninfected control (not recorded which). CDR3s include the opening cysteine and the closing phenylalanine or tryptophan. Each record gives: D gene, J gene, clone size, V gene, CDR3 protein, CDR3 DNA. The D gene is left open where the match is weak. A clone size is listed for some rows: how often the clone was seen (once, few, many), or a class if it is expanded.

D: -; J: TRBJ1-2; size: -; V: TRBV19; CDR3: CASMDWAYGYTF; DNA: TGTGCCAGTATGGATTGGGCATATGGCTACACCTTC
D: -; J: TRBJ2-7; size: few; V: TRBV25-1; CDR3: CASSNPGEAYEQYF; DNA: TGTGCCAGCAGTAACCCGGGGGAGGCCTACGAGCAGTACTTC
D: TRBD2; J: TRBJ2-7; size: few; V: TRBV6-2/TRBV6-3; CDR3: CASSYSSSGVMNYEQYF; DNA: TGTGCCAGCAGTTACTCGTCTAGCGGAGTTATGAACTACGAGCAGTACTTC
D: TRBD2; J: TRBJ2-3; size: -; V: TRBV10-3; CDR3: CAISALAGGSTDTQYF; DNA: TGTGCCATCAGCGCACTAGCGGGGGGGAGCACAGATACGCAGTATTTT
D: TRBD1; J: TRBJ1-1; size: many; V: TRBV24-1; CDR3: CATSRRTGETDTEAFF; DNA: TGTGCCACCAGCCGAAGGACAGGGGAAACTGATACTGAAGCTTTCTTT
D: -; J: TRBJ2-5; size: -; V: TRBV5-1; CDR3: CASSRYLNPRQETQYF; DNA: TGCGCCAGCAGCCGTTACCTGAACCCGCGGCAAGAGACCCAGTACTTC
D: TRBD2; J: TRBJ2-1; size: -; V: TRBV7-6; CDR3: CASSLVAGGHNEQFF; DNA: TGTGCCAGCAGCTTAGTAGCGGGGGGCCACAATGAGCAGTTCTTC
D: -; J: TRBJ2-7; size: medium-sized; V: TRBV11-2; CDR3: CASSEQGIYEQYF; DNA: TGTGCCAGCAGCGAACAGGGAATCTACGAGCAGTACTTC
D: TRBD1; J: TRBJ1-2; size: many; V: TRBV11-2; CDR3: CASSPPGGGNYGYTF; DNA: TGTGCCAGCAGCCCCCCAGGGGGGGGTAACTATGGCTACACCTTC
D: -; J: TRBJ2-7; size: few; V: TRBV20-1; CDR3: CSAARDTAYEQYF; DNA: TGCAGTGCTGCCCGGGACACGGCCTACGAGCAGTACTTC
D: -; J: TRBJ1-2; size: -; V: TRBV29-1; CDR3: CSVEDLYYGYTF; DNA: TGCAGCGTTGAAGATCTTTACTATGGCTACACCTTC
D: -; J: TRBJ2-7; size: many; V: TRBV11-2; CDR3: CASSLPSLYEQYF; DNA: TGTGCCAGCAGCTTACCTAGCTTATACGAGCAGTACTTC
D: TRBD1; J: TRBJ1-1; size: few; V: TRBV7-8; CDR3: CASSPNRGMIEAFF; DNA: TGTGCCAGCAGCCCCAACAGGGGAATGATTGAAGCTTTCTTT
D: -; J: TRBJ1-2; size: few; V: TRBV30; CDR3: CALGGSYGYTF; DNA: TGTGCCCTTGGGGGTTCCTATGGCTACACCTTC
D: -; J: TRBJ2-3; size: few; V: TRBV9; CDR3: CASSSVGGETDTQYF; DNA: TGTGCCAGCAGCTCAGTCGGGGGAGAGACAGATACGCAGTATTTT
D: -; J: TRBJ1-2; size: many; V: TRBV4-3; CDR3: CASSPSGEGYGYTF; DNA: TGCGCCAGCAGCCCGTCGGGGGAGGGCTATGGCTACACCTTC
D: -; J: TRBJ2-7; size: few; V: TRBV10-3; CDR3: CAISELGSPSSYEQYF; DNA: TGTGCCATCAGTGAGCTAGGCTCCCCGAGCTCCTACGAGCAGTACTTC
D: -; J: TRBJ1-1; size: once; V: TRBV10-3; CDR3: CAISEAGWDTEAFF; DNA: TGTGCCATCAGTGAGGCAGGGTGGGACACTGAAGCTTTCTTT
D: -; J: TRBJ2-1; size: -; V: TRBV20-1; CDR3: CSARGRQSSYNEQFF; DNA: TGCAGTGCTAGGGGCCGACAGAGCTCCTACAATGAGCAGTTCTTC
D: TRBD1; J: TRBJ2-7; size: -; V: TRBV20-1; CDR3: CSALGQGSEQYF; DNA: TGCAGTGCCCTCGGACAGGGGAGCGAGCAGTACTTC
D: -; J: TRBJ2-7; size: few; V: TRBV18; CDR3: CASSLQGGYEQYF; DNA: TGTGCCAGCTCGCTCCAGGGGGGGTACGAGCAGTACTTC
D: -; J: TRBJ1-2; size: many; V: TRBV6-1; CDR3: CASSERSLSPGYTF; DNA: TGTGCCAGCAGTGAGAGATCTCTGAGTCCCGGCTACACCTTC
D: -; J: TRBJ1-5; size: few; V: TRBV7-2; CDR3: CASSSHRDAPQHF; DNA: TGTGCCAGCAGCTCACACCGGGACGCGCCCCAGCATTTT
D: TRBD1; J: TRBJ2-3; size: many; V: TRBV29-1; CDR3: CSVAGTGMPDTQYF; DNA: TGCAGCGTTGCCGGGACAGGGATGCCAGATACGCAGTATTTT
D: -; J: TRBJ1-2; size: many; V: TRBV4-3; CDR3: CASSQEAGPLYGYTF; DNA: TGCGCCAGCAGCCAAGAGGCAGGGCCGCTCTATGGCTACACCTTC
D: -; J: TRBJ2-1; size: many; V: TRBV19; CDR3: CASSPQGVQFF; DNA: TGTGCCAGTAGTCCACAAGGGGTGCAGTTCTTC
D: -; J: TRBJ2-3; size: few; V: TRBV27; CDR3: CASRRLVGTADTQYF; DNA: TGTGCCAGCAGACGACTAGTTGGCACCGCGGATACGCAGTATTTT
D: TRBD1; J: TRBJ1-5; size: -; V: TRBV19; CDR3: CASSIPEWDRGRNQPQHF; DNA: TGTGCCAGTAGTATTCCCGAATGGGACAGGGGACGCAATCAGCCCCAGCATTTT
D: -; J: TRBJ1-1; size: -; V: TRBV6-1; CDR3: CASRPTLWALNTEAFF; DNA: TGTGCCAGCAGGCCCACCTTATGGGCCCTGAACACTGAAGCTTTCTTT
D: TRBD1; J: TRBJ2-1; size: few; V: TRBV6-2/TRBV6-3; CDR3: CASSYGQGAHEQFF; DNA: TGTGCCAGCAGTTACGGACAGGGGGCCCATGAGCAGTTCTTC
D: -; J: TRBJ2-1; size: many; V: TRBV6-2/TRBV6-3; CDR3: CASSQEVGHNEQFF; DNA: TGTGCCAGCAGCCAGGAGGTGGGCCACAATGAGCAGTTCTTC
D: -; J: TRBJ2-3; size: few; V: TRBV27; CDR3: CASSLGASDTQYF; DNA: TGTGCCAGCAGTTTAGGTGCCTCAGATACGCAGTATTTT
D: -; J: TRBJ1-6; size: many; V: TRBV5-1; CDR3: CASSLTRRDSPLHF; DNA: TGCGCCAGCAGCTTGACTCGAAGAGATTCACCCCTCCACTTT
D: -; J: TRBJ2-3; size: -; V: TRBV7-9; CDR3: CASSSRADRWVTDTQYF; DNA: TGTGCCAGCAGCTCCCGAGCCGATCGTTGGGTCACAGATACGCAGTATTTT
D: -; J: TRBJ2-3; size: few; V: TRBV25-1; CDR3: CASSNPTDTQYF; DNA: TGTGCCAGCAGTAACCCCACAGATACGCAGTATTTT
D: -; J: TRBJ1-3; size: few; V: TRBV20-1; CDR3: CSASGTRSGNTIYF; DNA: TGCAGTGCTTCCGGGACACGCTCTGGAAACACCATATATTTT
D: -; J: TRBJ2-5; size: -; V: TRBV29-1; CDR3: CSVRLLQGAGGTQYF; DNA: TGCAGCGTTAGATTGCTACAAGGGGCCGGGGGGACCCAGTACTTC
D: -; J: TRBJ1-4; size: -; V: TRBV12-3/TRBV12-4; CDR3: CASSPIGPATNEKLFF; DNA: TGTGCCAGCAGCCCAATCGGGCCTGCAACTAATGAAAAACTGTTTTTT
D: TRBD1; J: TRBJ1-1; size: -; V: TRBV5-6; CDR3: CASRRQGATEAFF; DNA: TGTGCCAGCAGGCGACAGGGGGCAACTGAAGCTTTCTTT
D: -; J: TRBJ2-7; size: -; V: TRBV10-2; CDR3: CASSETPYEQYF; DNA: TGCGCCAGCAGTGAGACACCCTACGAGCAGTACTTC